The 8 T cell receptor beta chains below come from one sample, sequenced in a study of beta chain features in type 1 diabetes. TCRB transcripts that were expressed got sequenced, as all of the isolated RNA had been reverse transcribed. Clones were read by immunoSEQ multiplex PCR, and TCRdb kept only the in-frame ones, dropping some. This table holds 300,000 to 400,000 clones, 7.5% to 9% found once. The sequenced material came from central memory CD4+ T cells from blood. The receptors originated from a woman aged 18-35 years in good health.

On this clone itself: This CDR3 is also generated by other DNA sequences in the sample. This chain joins TRBV5-1 and TRBJ2-5; D is uncertain. CDR1 and CDR2 (germline): SGHRS, YFSETQ. CDR3 length equals 13 residues. Between the trimmed V and J ends, which lost 4 bases and 2 bases, there was a span of 9 bases. This CDR3 reads CASSDQTQETQYF. In DNA form, the CDR3 reads TGCGCCAGCAGCGACCAGACACAAGAGACCCAGTACTTC.

This clone was detected a few times. The chain links TRBV2 to TRBJ1-2; TRBD1 is a possible D gene (6 bases). V lost 3 bases to trimming and J lost 4 bases, with 15 bases between them. Germline values: CDR1 SNHLY, CDR2 FYNNEI. The CDR3 runs to 15 residues. CDR3 DNA sequence: TGTGCCAGCAGTGATGGCGGGCAGGGGAGCTATGGCTACACCTTC. This sequence encodes CASSDGGQGSYGYTF.

A few counts support this clone. The genes are TRBV4-2 and TRBJ2-1, with D possibly TRBD2 on 5 matching bases. Germline V gives CDR1 LGHNA, CDR2 YNFKEQ. Trimming cost V 1 base and J 5 bases, with 12 bases left between them. The CDR3 is made up of 15 amino acids. CDR3 sequence (DNA): TGTGCCAGCAGCCAAGGAACCGGGATAGACAATGAGCAGTTCTTC. Its protein is CASSQGTGIDNEQFF.

This clone was picked up many times. V usage is TRBV10-3 and J usage is TRBJ2-5; 9 bases line up with TRBD1. Per the germline V gene, CDR1 is ENHRY and CDR2 is SYGVKD. With V trimmed by 11 bases and J by 1 base, 5 bases remained unmatched. This CDR3 contains 13 residues. CDR3 DNA: TGTGCCTCCGGGACAGGGTTCCAAGAGACCCAGTACTTC. Translated: CASGTGFQETQYF.

This chain uses TRBV15 with TRBJ2-3; 7 bases fit TRBD2. Germline CDR1 LNHNV, CDR2 YYDKDF (reference sequence). The junction had 6 bases not matched to a gene; V was cut back by 8 bases and J by 1 base. CDR3 length: 14 amino acids. DNA of the CDR3: TGTGCCACCCTGCCCGCGGGGGGCACAGATACGCAGTATTTT. It specifies CATLPAGGTDTQYF.

The chain carries TRBV5-4 and TRBJ2-3, with D possibly matching TRBD2 (6 bases). Germline V gives CDR1 SGHNT, CDR2 YYREEE (reference sequence). Trimming shortened V by 3 bases and J by 2 bases, and 13 bases separated the two germline ends. The CDR3 is 15 residues long. CDR3 sequence reads: CASSSEASVTDTQYF. The CDR3 DNA follows: TGTGCCAGCAGCTCCGAGGCTAGCGTCACAGATACGCAGTATTTT.

This clone was seen only a few times. The chain has TRBV28 and TRBJ2-1, with D perhaps TRBD1 or TRBD2 (6 bases each). V gave up 6 bases and J gave up 3 bases, with 18 bases separating them. Germline CDR1 reads MDHEN; CDR2 reads SYDVKM. The CDR3 contains 16 residues. CDR3 sequence (DNA): TGTGCCAGCAGACTCCCGGGGGCGCGTCGCTACAATGAGCAGTTCTTC. Protein sequence: CASRLPGARRYNEQFF.

This clone was seen at least ten times. This rearrangement joins TRBV19 to TRBJ1-5; D might be TRBD1 (6 bases). Per germline, CDR1 LNHDA and CDR2 SQIVND (reference sequence). Trimming left V 5 bases short and J 3 bases short, with 8 bases between. This CDR3 is built from 13 residues. The CDR3 protein is CASSRDINQPQHF. Here the CDR3 DNA reads TGTGCCAGTAGTCGGGACATCAATCAGCCCCAGCATTTT.